This passage covers 3 T cell receptor beta chains from one sample sequenced in a study of shared clonotypes between healthy human individuals. Naive-designated CD8 cells lacked CD45RO, were positively enriched for CCR7, and omitted terminally differentiated effector memory CD45RA+ cells. Repertoires were generated with immunoSEQ multiplex PCR, while TCRdb's copy carries only in-frame clones and drops some. Among a few million clones listed, roughly 93% were seen once. Input material: naive CD8+ T cells from PBMCs. These receptors were taken from a man aged 18-30 years in good health. Some clones in this sample may be carry-over from other donors' samples.

The V gene is TRBV28, the J gene TRBJ1-1; 12 nucleotides align to TRBD1. The CDR3 is 15 residues long. Germline-derived CDR1 and CDR2 are MDHEN and SYDVKM. With 7 bases clipped from V and 6 bases from J, the junction kept 9 bases outside the gene matches. CDR3 loop: CASNRAGTGGSEAFF. As DNA, the CDR3 is TGTGCCAGCAACAGGGCCGGGACAGGGGGCTCTGAAGCTTTCTTT. Full variable domain (rest looked up from reference TRBV28 and TRBJ1-1): DVKVTQSSRYLVKRTGEKVFLECVQDMDHENMFWYRQDPGLGLRLIYFSYDVKMKEKGDIPEGYSVSREKKERFSLILESASTNQTSMYLCASNRAGTGGSEAFFGQGTRLTVV.

The V call is TRBV29-1, the J call TRBJ2-1, with a possible D match to TRBD1 (6 bases). V shed 3 bases and J shed 4 bases, with 10 bases lying between them. Per the germline V gene, CDR1 is SQVTM and CDR2 is ANQGSEA. This CDR3 is built from 13 residues. CDR3 region: CSVEYREYNEQFF. CDR3 in DNA: TGCAGCGTTGAGTACAGGGAGTACAATGAGCAGTTCTTC.

The chain has TRBV2 and TRBJ2-7, with TRBD1 identical over 9 bases. The CDR3 runs 13 residues. V was clipped by 6 bases and J by 3 bases; unmatched bases: 3. The germline V gene has CDR1 SNHLY and CDR2 FYNNEI. CDR3 DNA: TGTGCCAGCAGGACGACAGGGGGCTACGAGCAGTACTTC. This gives the protein CASRTTGGYEQYF. The variable domain in full, completed from reference TRBV2 and TRBJ2-7, reads EPEVTQTPSHQVTQMGQEVILRCVPISNHLYFYWYRQILGQKVEFLVSFYNNEISEKSEIFDDQFSVERPDGSNFTLKIRSTKLEDSAMYFCASRTTGGYEQYFGPGTRLTVT.